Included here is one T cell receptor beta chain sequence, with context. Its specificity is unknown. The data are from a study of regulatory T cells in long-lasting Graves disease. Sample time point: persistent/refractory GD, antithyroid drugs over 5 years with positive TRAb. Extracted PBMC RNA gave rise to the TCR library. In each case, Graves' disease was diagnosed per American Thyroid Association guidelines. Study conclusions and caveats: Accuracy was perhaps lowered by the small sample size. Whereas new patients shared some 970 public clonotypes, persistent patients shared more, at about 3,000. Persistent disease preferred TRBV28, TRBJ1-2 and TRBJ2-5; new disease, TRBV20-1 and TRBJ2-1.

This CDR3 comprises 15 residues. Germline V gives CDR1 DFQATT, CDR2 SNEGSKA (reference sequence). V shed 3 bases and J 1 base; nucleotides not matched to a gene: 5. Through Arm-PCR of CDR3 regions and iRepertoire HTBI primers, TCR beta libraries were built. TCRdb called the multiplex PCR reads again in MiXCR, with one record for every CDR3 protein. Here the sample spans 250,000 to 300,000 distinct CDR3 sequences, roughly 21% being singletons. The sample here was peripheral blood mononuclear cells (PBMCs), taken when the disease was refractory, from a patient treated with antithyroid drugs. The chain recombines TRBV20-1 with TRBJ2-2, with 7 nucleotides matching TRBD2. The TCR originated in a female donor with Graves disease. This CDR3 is CSAREASGNTGELFF. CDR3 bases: TGCAGTGCTAGGGAGGCTAGCGGGAACACCGGGGAGCTGTTTTTT.